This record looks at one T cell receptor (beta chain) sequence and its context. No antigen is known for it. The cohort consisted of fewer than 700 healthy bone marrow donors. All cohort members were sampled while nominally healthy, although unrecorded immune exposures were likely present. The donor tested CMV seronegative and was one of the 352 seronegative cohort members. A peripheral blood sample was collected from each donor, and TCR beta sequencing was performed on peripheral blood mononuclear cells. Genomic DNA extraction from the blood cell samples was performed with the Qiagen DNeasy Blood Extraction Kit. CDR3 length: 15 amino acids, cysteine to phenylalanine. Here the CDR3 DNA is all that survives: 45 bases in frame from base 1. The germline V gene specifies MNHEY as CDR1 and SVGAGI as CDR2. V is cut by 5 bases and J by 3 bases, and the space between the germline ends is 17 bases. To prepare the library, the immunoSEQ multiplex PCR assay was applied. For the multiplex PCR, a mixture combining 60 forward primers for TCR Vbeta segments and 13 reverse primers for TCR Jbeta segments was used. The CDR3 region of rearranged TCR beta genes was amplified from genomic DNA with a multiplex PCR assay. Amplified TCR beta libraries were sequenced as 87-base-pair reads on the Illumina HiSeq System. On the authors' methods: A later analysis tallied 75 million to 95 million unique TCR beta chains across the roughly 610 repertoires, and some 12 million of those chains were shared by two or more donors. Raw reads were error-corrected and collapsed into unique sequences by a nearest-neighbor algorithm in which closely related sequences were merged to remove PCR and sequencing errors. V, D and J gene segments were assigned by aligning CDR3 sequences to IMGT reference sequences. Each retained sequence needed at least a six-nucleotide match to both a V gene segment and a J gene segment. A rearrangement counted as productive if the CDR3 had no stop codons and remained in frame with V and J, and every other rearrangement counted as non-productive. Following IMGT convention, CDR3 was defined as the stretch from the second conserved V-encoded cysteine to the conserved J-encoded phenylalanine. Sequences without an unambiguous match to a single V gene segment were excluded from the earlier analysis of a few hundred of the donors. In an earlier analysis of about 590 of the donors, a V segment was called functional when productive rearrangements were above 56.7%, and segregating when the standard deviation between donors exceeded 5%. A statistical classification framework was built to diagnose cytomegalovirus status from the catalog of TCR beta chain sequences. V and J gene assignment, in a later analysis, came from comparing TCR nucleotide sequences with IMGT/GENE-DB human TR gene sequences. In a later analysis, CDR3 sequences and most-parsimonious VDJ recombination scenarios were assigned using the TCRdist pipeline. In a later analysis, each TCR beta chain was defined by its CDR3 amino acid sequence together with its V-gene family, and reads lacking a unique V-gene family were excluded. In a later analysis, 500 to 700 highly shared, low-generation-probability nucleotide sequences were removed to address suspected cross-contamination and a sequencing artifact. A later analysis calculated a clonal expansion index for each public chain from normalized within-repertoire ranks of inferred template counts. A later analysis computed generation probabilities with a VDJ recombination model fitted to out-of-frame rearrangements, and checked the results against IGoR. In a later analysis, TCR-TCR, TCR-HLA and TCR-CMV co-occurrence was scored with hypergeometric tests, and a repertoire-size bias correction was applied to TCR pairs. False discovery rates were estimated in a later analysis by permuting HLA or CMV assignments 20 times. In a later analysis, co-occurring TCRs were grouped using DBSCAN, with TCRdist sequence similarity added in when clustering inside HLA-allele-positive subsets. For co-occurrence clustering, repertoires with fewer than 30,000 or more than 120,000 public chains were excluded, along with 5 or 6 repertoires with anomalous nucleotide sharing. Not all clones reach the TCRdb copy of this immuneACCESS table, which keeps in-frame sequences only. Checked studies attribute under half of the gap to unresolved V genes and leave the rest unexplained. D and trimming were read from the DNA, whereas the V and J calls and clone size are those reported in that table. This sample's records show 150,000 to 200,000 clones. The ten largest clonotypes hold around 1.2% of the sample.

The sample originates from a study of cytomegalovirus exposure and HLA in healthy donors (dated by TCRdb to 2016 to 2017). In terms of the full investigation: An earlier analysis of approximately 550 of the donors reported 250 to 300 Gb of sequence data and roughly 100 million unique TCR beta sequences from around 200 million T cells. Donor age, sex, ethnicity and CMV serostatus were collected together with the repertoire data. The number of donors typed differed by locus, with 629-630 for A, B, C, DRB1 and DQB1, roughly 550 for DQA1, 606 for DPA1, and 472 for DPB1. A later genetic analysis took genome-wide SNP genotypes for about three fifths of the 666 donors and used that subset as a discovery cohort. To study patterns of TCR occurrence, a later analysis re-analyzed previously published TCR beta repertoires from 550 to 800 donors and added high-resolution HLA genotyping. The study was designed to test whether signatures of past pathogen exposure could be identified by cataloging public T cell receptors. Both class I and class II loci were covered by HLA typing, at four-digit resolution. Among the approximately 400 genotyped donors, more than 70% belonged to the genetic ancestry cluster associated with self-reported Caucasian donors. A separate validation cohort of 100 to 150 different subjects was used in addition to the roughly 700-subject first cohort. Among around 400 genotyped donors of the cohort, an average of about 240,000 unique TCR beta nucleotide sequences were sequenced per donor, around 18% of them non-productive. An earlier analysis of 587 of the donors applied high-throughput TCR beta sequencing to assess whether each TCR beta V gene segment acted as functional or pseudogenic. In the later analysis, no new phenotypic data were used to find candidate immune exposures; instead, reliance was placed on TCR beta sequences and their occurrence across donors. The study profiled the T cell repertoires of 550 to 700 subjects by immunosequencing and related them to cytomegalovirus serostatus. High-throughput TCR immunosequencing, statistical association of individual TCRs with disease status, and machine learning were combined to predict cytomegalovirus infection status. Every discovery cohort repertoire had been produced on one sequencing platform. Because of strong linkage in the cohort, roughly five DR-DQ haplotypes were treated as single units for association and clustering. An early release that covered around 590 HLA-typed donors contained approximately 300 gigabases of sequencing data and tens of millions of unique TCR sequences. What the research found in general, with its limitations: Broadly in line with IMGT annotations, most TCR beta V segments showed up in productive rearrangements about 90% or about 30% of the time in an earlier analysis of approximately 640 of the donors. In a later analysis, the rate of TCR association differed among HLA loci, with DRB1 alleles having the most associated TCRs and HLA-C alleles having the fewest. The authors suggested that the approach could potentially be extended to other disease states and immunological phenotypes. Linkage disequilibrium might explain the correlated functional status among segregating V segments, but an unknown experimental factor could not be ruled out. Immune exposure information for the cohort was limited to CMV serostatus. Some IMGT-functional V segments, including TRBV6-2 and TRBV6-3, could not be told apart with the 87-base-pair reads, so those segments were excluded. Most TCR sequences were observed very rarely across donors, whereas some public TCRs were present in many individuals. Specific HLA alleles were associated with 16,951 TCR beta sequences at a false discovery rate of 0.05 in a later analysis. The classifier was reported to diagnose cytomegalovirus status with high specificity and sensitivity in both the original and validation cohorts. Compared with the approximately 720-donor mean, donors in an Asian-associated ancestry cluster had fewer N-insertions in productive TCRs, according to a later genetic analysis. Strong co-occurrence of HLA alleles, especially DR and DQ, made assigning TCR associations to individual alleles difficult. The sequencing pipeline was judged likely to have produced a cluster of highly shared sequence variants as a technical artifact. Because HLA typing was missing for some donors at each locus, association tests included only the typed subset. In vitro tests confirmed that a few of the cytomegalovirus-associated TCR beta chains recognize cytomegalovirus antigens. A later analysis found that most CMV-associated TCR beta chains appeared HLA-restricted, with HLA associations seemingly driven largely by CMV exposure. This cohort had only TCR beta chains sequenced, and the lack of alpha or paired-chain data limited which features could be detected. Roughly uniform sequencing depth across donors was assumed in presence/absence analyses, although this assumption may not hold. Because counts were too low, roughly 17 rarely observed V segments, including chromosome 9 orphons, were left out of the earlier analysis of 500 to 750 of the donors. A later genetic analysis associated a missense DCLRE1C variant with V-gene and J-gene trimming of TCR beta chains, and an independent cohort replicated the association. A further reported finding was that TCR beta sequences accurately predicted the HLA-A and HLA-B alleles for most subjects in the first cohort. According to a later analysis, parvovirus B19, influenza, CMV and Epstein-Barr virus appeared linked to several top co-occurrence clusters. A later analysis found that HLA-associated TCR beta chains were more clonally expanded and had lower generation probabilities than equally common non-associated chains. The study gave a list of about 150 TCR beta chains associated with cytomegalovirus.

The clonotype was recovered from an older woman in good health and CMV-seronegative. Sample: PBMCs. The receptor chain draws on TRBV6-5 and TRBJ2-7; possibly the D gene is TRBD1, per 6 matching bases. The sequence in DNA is TGTGCCAGCAGTCGCCACAGGGAGAGCCTCTACGAGCAGTACTTC. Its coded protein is CASSRHRESLYEQYF.